This T cell receptor beta chain was identified during a study of T-cell reconstitution after alpha-beta-depleted transplantation in children. Study conclusions and caveats: Roughly two months post-transplant, alpha-beta T cells reportedly originated from several hundred graft clones that had expanded. Once a year had passed after transplant, T-cell counts and diversity came mostly from newly produced T cells. Surviving recipient T cells and thymic progenitors underlay high day-60 TCRbeta diversity in some patients.

The CDR3 is 14 residues long. V lost 1 base and J 14 bases, leaving 21 bases between the germline ends. Germline values: CDR1 DFQATT, CDR2 SNEGSKA (reference sequence). For TCRbeta, the library was prepared with unique molecular identifiers. TCRdb redid the calling of the PCR reads with MiXCR, one entry per CDR3 protein. The repertoire holds almost 500,000 distinct CDR3 sequences, with 10% as singletons. This clonotype has ten or more counts. As yet, its antigen is unknown. Here the sequenced sample was PBMCs, taken before TCRalphabeta/CD19-depleted stem cell transplant. This TCR came from a child aged 2 to 15 with inherited bone marrow failure, due to receive a stem cell transplant. The V gene is TRBV20-1, the J gene TRBJ2-1; no clear D gene. CDR3 loop: CSARGPAQSASKFF. The CDR3 DNA reads TGCAGTGCTAGAGGCCCCGCCCAGAGCGCTAGTAAGTTCTTC.